Sequencing of this TCR beta chain was carried out in a study of blood T cell repertoires in COVID-19. Across the study: The United States, Italy and Spain were the sources of the acute and convalescent COVID-19 samples.

In the original workflow: Quantification of nucleated cells was approximated via reference gene primer amplification. Here immunoSEQ multiplex PCR was the method, and the copy in TCRdb shows in-frame clones only, minus some. D and trimming come from the DNA, and the V and J calls and clone size come from that table. The repertoire holds approximately 130,000 clones, with over 80% as singletons. The CDR3 runs 12 residues. Deletions cut 7 bases from V and 7 bases from J, with 16 bases between. Germline V gene sequence: CDR1 SQVTM, CDR2 ANQGSEA. In assigning cohorts, the study relied on participant-reported clinical history. Cohort 3 donors were reported recovered after two negative PCRs, clearance, or symptom resolution.

The receptor was derived from a man aged 30-40 years who had recovered from COVID-19. Sequencing used PBMCs or T cells enriched from blood (not recorded which). The gene calls are TRBV29-1 and TRBJ1-1, with a possible D match to TRBD1 (5 bases). This CDR3 reads CSASGTTDEAFF. The CDR3 nucleotides are TGCAGCGCTTCAGGGACTACTGATGAAGCTTTCTTT.